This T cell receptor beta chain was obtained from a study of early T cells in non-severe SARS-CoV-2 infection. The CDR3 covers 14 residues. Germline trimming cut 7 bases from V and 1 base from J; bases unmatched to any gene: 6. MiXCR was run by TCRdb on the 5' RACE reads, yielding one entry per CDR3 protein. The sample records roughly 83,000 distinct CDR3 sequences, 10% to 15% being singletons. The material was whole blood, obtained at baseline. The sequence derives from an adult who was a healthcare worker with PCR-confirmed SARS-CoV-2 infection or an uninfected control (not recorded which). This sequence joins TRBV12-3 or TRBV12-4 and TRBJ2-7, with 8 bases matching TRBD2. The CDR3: CASKVREASYEQYF. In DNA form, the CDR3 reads TGTGCCAGCAAGGTGCGGGAGGCTTCCTACGAGCAGTACTTC.